This T cell receptor (beta chain) was sequenced for a study of stem cell transplantation in POMP-related autoinflammatory disease (TCRdb year 2021). For the study in its entirety: The study hypothesized that defective thymoproteasomes impair MHC class I-dependent CD8+ T-cell differentiation and positive selection, skewing the TRB repertoire. Before transplant, patients showed CD4+ naive T-cell skewing, low CD8+ T-cell proportions, and reduced T-cell cytokine secretion. The effect of POMP deficiency on T-cell receptor beta repertoire diversity and CDR3 characteristics was assessed by high-throughput TRB sequencing. Study-wide conclusions, independent of this receptor: PRAID patients showed a restricted number of unique TRB V-J gene pairings. Statistical significance for the trend toward lower diversity and increased clonality in PRAID patients was reached only for regulatory T cells. A trend toward lower TRB diversity and higher clonality was observed in PRAID patients across all analyzed T-cell subsets.

From its cysteine to its phenylalanine, the CDR3 spans 16 amino acids. The entry retains the CDR3 DNA only, 48 bases that are in frame from base 1. Based on the germline V gene, the CDR1 and CDR2 sequences are SGHTA and FQGNSA. V loses 5 bases at its end and J loses 2 bases; junction bases beyond the gene matches: 7. Of note for this clone: No antigen is known for it. No base quality information exists; no much larger clone differs at one position.

Library preparation was by the immunoSEQ multiplex PCR assay. The original methods were these. Shannon entropy, which accounts for clonal size distribution, was used to quantify repertoire diversity. Clonotype distribution inequality was measured with the Gini-Simpson index (Simpson_1-D). TCRdb mirrors the immuneACCESS table, restricted to in-frame sequences. Some clones are absent from its copies; in checked studies, under half trace to an unresolved V gene, and the reason for the others is unknown. Clonal size and the V and J genes are those of that table, whereas D and trimming came from the DNA. This sample has over 30,000 clones in its table, and 85% to 90% of those were observed once. The biggest ten clones account for approximately 0.72% of the sample. In light of the paper, this sample's time point label describes: before hematopoietic stem cell transplant. PRAID was characterized by prominent immunodeficiency alongside autoinflammation. T-cell subsets (conventional T cells, CD8+ T cells, regulatory T cells, T follicular helper cells) were sorted before TRB sequencing.

Sample: CD4+ T cells from PBMCs, taken before stem cell transplantation. The sequence joins TRBV7-2 to TRBJ2-7; 12 bases in the junction line up with TRBD2. This TCR was sampled from a human donor with POMP-related autoinflammation and immune dysregulation (PRAID). The sequenced DNA: TGTGCCAGCAGCCCCTTTGGACTAGCGGGGACCTACGAGCAGTACTTC. Its protein reads: CASSPFGLAGTYEQYF.